This TCR beta chain came from a study of cytomegalovirus exposure and HLA in healthy donors. The study's findings and limits: Within an earlier analysis, most TCR beta V segments proved productive either about 87% or about 30% of the time. Based on reports, TCR beta sequences accurately predicted HLA-A and HLA-B alleles for most subjects.

Researchers ran the PCR with 60 Vbeta and 13 Jbeta primers. Measured with immunoSEQ multiplex PCR; TCRdb has only the in-frame clones, and not every one. The data show 200,000 or so clones, with 75% to 80% seen just once and approximately 2% held by the top ten. CDR1 MDHEN and CDR2 SYDVKM come from the germline V gene. The CDR3 is 15 residues long. Trimming cost V 4 bases and J 6 bases; bases outside gene matches: 9. Concerning this clone itself: The target antigen is unknown.

This sequence originates from a woman in her twenties or thirties in good health and CMV-seropositive. The rearrangement uses TRBV28 and TRBJ1-5; the match to TRBD1 covers 7 bases. The specimen sequenced was PBMCs. CDR3 coding DNA: TGTGCCAGCAGTTCCCAGGGGGTGACGGGTCAGCCCCAGCATTTT. Amino acid sequence: CASSSQGVTGQPQHF.